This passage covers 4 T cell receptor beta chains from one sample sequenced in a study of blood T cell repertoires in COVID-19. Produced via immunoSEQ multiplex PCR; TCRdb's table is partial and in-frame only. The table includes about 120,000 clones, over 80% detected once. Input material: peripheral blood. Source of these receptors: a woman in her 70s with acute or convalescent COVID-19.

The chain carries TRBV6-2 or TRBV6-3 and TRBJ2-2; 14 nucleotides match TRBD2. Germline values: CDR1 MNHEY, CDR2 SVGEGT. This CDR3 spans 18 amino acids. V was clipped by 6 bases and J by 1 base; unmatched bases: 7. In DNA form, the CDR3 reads TGTGCCAGCAGCCCTGGGACTAGCGGGAGTTTGAACACCGGGGAGCTGTTTTTT. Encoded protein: CASSPGTSGSLNTGELFF.

CDR3 loop: CASSLLAGDRNEQFF. The CDR3 region has the DNA TGTGCCAGCAGCCTTTTAGCGGGGGACAGGAATGAGCAGTTCTTC. The V call is TRBV7-3, the J call TRBJ2-1; TRBD2 is a possible D gene (9 bases). From germline, CDR1 is SGHTA and CDR2 FQGTGA. V was clipped by 5 bases and J by 7 bases, with 18 bases between them. CDR3 length: 15 amino acids.

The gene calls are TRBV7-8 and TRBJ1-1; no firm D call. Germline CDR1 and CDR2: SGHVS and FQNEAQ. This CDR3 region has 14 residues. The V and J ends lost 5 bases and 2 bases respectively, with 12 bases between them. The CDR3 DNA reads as TGTGCCAGCAGCCCGCCGGGAGCCAACACTGAAGCTTTCTTT. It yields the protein CASSPPGANTEAFF.

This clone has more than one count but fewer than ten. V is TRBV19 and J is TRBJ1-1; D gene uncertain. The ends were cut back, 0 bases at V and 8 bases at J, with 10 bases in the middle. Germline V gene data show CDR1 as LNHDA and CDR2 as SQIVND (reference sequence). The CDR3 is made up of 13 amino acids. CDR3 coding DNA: TGTGCCAGTAGTATAGATCGGGGTAGGGAAGCTTTCTTT. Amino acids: CASSIDRGREAFF.